Shown below are 17 T cell receptor beta chains from a single sample sequenced in a study of human T cells and chemical hapten exposure. Blood, whole and unfractionated, served as the source for total RNA extraction. Via MiXCR, TCRdb re-called the 5' RACE reads, giving one row per CDR3 protein. The table lists about 120,000 distinct CDR3 sequences, roughly 19% of them singletons. The receptors were sampled from a human donor in good health.

In this sample, this clonotype turned up a few times. This sequence joins TRBV28 and TRBJ2-7; TRBD1 aligns across 10 bases. V was clipped by 6 bases and J by 1 base; unmatched bases: 12. The CDR3 is 17 amino acids. Per germline, CDR1 MDHEN and CDR2 SYDVKM. The CDR3 sequence is CASSHPRQGARSYEQYF. CDR3 in DNA: TGTGCCAGCAGCCACCCCCGACAGGGGGCGCGGTCCTACGAGCAGTACTTC.

This clonotype appeared a few times. The chain couples TRBV14 to TRBJ2-2, with D possibly called TRBD1 or TRBD2 (5 bases each). The CDR3 runs 14 residues. Between the trimmed V and J ends, which lost 3 bases and 3 bases, there was a span of 8 bases. CDR1 is SGHDN, CDR2 FVKESK, per germline. The CDR3 DNA reads as TGTGCCAGCAGCCAGAGGGGCCACACCGGGGAGCTGTTTTTT. Protein product: CASSQRGHTGELFF.

The rearrangement joins TRBV9 to TRBJ2-1, with D tentatively TRBD2 (6 bases). From germline, CDR1 is SGDLS and CDR2 YYNGEE. CDR3 length: 14 amino acids. V was cut by 0 bases and J by 9 bases, with 13 bases left in between. CDR3 coding DNA: TGTGCCAGCAGCGTAGTGTCGGGAGTGGGTGAGCAGTTCTTC. Residues: CASSVVSGVGEQFF.

In its sample, this clonotype was seen once. This chain uses TRBV27 with TRBJ2-7; 9 bases agree with TRBD1. Germline-derived CDR1 and CDR2 are MNHEY and SMNVEV (reference sequence). The CDR3 is 14 amino acids. V lost 11 bases and J lost 6; bases outside the gene matches: 14. The CDR3 coding sequence is TGTGCCGCCCGACCACAGGGGGCTTGGGGCGAGCAGTACTTC. Amino acid sequence: CAARPQGAWGEQYF.

The chain combines TRBV27 with TRBJ2-7; 9 nucleotides line up with TRBD2. In germline, CDR1 is MNHEY, CDR2 SMNVEV (reference sequence). Losses at the gene ends were 0 bases for V and 3 bases for J; bases not matched to a gene: 3. The CDR3 length is 15 residues. DNA of the CDR3: TGTGCCAGCAGTTTATCGACTAGCGGCAACTACGAGCAGTACTTC. As protein: CASSLSTSGNYEQYF.

This clonotype was counted a few times. The chain couples TRBV10-2 to TRBJ2-7; D remains unclear. This CDR3 is built from 14 residues. Germline V CDR1 and CDR2: WSHSY, SAAADI. Trimming cost V 4 bases and J 7 bases, with 17 bases left between them. CDR3 residues: CASSGAGPPEEQYF. The CDR3 nucleotides read TGCGCCAGCAGTGGGGCAGGTCCACCTGAGGAGCAGTACTTC.

Only a few counts were recorded for this clonotype. CDR3: CASSSSSGLTDTQYF. DNA for the CDR3: TGTGCCAGCAGCTCAAGTAGCGGCTTAACAGATACGCAGTATTTT. The chain recombines TRBV7-2 with TRBJ2-3; D is possibly TRBD2 (6 bases). Germline-derived CDR1 and CDR2 are SGHTA and FQGNSA. The V gene lost 4 bases and the J gene lost 3 bases, with 14 bases spanning the gap. CDR3 size: 15 residues.

The table lists this clonotype with a few counts. J is TRBJ2-3 and V is TRBV5-1; 8 bases align to TRBD2. The CDR3 runs 15 residues. V was clipped by 3 bases and J by 3 bases; unmatched bases: 6. Germline assignment: CDR1 SGHRS and CDR2 YFSETQ. Written as DNA, the CDR3 is TGCGCCAGCAGCTATAGCGGGATAGCGACAGATACGCAGTATTTT. It translates to CASSYSGIATDTQYF.

The chain is built from TRBV28 and TRBJ1-1; D unclear. The germline V gene has CDR1 MDHEN and CDR2 SYDVKM. The CDR3 loop spans 14 amino acids. V was trimmed by 5 bases and J by 7 bases, leaving 17 bases between them. DNA of the CDR3: TGTGCCAGCAGTCCCCGGGGAGGGTTTATTGAAGCTTTCTTT. Residues: CASSPRGGFIEAFF.

This rearrangement joins TRBV10-3 to TRBJ2-3; 9 bases map to TRBD2. Germline V gene sequence: CDR1 ENHRY, CDR2 SYGVKD. Trimming cost V 4 bases and J 5 bases; bases outside gene matches: 7. This CDR3 has 15 residues. The CDR3 protein is CAISGAGGHGDTQYF. The CDR3 DNA follows: TGTGCCATCAGTGGGGCGGGAGGGCACGGAGATACGCAGTATTTT.

This clonotype was recorded a few times. The J gene is TRBJ2-3, the V gene TRBV18; a weak D match, TRBD2 (5 bases). Germline CDR1 KGHSH, CDR2 LQKENI. V was shortened by 6 bases and J by 3 bases, with 10 bases between the two germline ends. The CDR3 extends over 13 amino acids. This CDR3 is CASSHPGTDTQYF. For the CDR3, the DNA is TGTGCCAGCTCGCACCCGGGGACAGATACGCAGTATTTT.

This clonotype was observed a few times. The rearrangement links TRBV18 to TRBJ2-5; maybe TRBD2 (5 bases). This CDR3 has 14 amino acids. Trimming pared 1 base from V and 2 bases from J, leaving 8 bases between. In germline, CDR1 is KGHSH, CDR2 LQKENI. CDR3 protein: CASSPLGVQETQYF. CDR3 sequence (DNA): TGTGCCAGCTCACCACTCGGGGTTCAAGAGACCCAGTACTTC.

The table lists this clonotype with a few counts. The chain recombines TRBV3-1 with TRBJ1-1; D not resolved. This CDR3 comprises 16 residues. CDR1 and CDR2 (germline): LGHDT, YNNKEL (reference sequence). Trimming cost V 0 bases and J 3 bases, with 14 bases left between them. The chain's CDR3 is CASSQETGIGYTEAFF. The CDR3 region has the DNA TGTGCCAGCAGCCAAGAAACCGGGATCGGGTACACTGAAGCTTTCTTT.

This clonotype occurred a few times. The chain uses TRBV15 and TRBJ2-1; 12 bases agree with TRBD2. Germline values: CDR1 LNHNV, CDR2 YYDKDF (reference sequence). V gave up 9 bases and J gave up 7 bases; unmatched junction bases: 19. The CDR3 runs to 18 residues. CDR3 residues: CATERLAGVKTGWNEQFF. DNA of the CDR3: TGTGCCACTGAAAGACTAGCGGGAGTCAAAACGGGTTGGAATGAGCAGTTCTTC.

J is TRBJ2-1 and V is TRBV11-2, with 8 bases lining up with TRBD1. There are 17 residues in the CDR3. In germline, CDR1 is SGHAT, CDR2 FQNNGV. Trimming at V came to 4 bases and at J to 4 bases, leaving 12 bases not matched to a gene. CDR3 protein: CASSSLAGTGAYNEQFF. CDR3 nucleotide sequence: TGTGCCAGCAGCTCTCTCGCCGGGACAGGTGCATACAATGAGCAGTTCTTC. Complete variable domain (other parts from reference TRBV11-2 and TRBJ2-1): EAGVAQSPRYKIIEKRQSVAFWCNPISGHATLYWYQQILGQGPKLLIQFQNNGVVDDSQLPKDRFSAERLKGVDSTLKIQPAKLEDSAVYLCASSSLAGTGAYNEQFFGPGTRLTVL.

V and J are TRBV28 and TRBJ1-1; no firm D call. V was clipped by 7 bases and J by 3 bases, with 12 bases between them. Germline V gene data show CDR1 as MDHEN and CDR2 as SYDVKM. CDR3 length equals 13 residues. The CDR3: CASTSAEDTEAFF. CDR3 in DNA: TGTGCCAGCACTTCAGCAGAGGACACTGAAGCTTTCTTT. The full variable domain, completed using reference TRBV28 and TRBJ1-1, is DVKVTQSSRYLVKRTGEKVFLECVQDMDHENMFWYRQDPGLGLRLIYFSYDVKMKEKGDIPEGYSVSREKKERFSLILESASTNQTSMYLCASTSAEDTEAFFGQGTRLTVV.

This chain joins TRBV29-1 and TRBJ1-1; D not resolved. Germline V CDR1 and CDR2: SQVTM, ANQGSEA. This CDR3 contains 13 residues. Trimming removed 2 bases at V and 1 base at J, with 8 bases between. The CDR3 here is CSVERPENTEAFF. In DNA form, the CDR3 reads TGCAGCGTTGAAAGACCGGAGAACACTGAAGCTTTCTTT.